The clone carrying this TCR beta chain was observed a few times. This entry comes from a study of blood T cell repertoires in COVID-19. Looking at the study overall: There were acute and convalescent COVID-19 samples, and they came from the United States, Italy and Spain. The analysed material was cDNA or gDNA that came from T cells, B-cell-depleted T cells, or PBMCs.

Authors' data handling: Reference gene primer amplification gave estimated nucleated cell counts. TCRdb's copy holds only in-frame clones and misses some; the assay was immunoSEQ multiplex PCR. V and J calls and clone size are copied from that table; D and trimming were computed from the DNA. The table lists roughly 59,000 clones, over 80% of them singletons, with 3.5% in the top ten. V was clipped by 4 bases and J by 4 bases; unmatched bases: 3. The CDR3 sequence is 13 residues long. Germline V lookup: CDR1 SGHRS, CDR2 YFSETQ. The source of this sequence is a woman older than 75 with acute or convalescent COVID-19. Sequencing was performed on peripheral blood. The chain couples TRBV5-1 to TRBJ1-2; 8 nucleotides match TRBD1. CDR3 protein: CASSRTGSYGYTF. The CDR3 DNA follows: TGCGCCAGCAGCCGGACAGGGTCCTATGGCTACACCTTC.